This entry lists 27 T cell receptor beta chains sequenced from one sample in a study of blood T cell repertoires in COVID-19. Repertoires were generated with immunoSEQ multiplex PCR, while TCRdb's copy carries only in-frame clones and drops some. The sample includes approximately 350,000 clones, roughly 90% of them seen just once. The specimen sequenced was peripheral blood. The receptors were sampled from an older woman with COVID-19, enrolled during active disease.

With respect to this clone: Other DNA sequences in this specimen translate into the identical CDR3. V and J are TRBV9 and TRBJ1-2, with a possible D match to TRBD1 (6 bases). The V gene's germline CDR1 is SGDLS and CDR2 YYNGEE. V lost 2 bases, J lost 2 bases, and 7 bases lay in between. This CDR3 has 13 residues. CDR3 sequence (DNA): TGTGCCAGCAGCGTGGACAGAAACTATGGCTACACCTTC. Encoded protein: CASSVDRNYGYTF. The full variable domain, with the rest looked up from reference TRBV9 and TRBJ1-2, is DSGVTQTPKHLITATGQRVTLRCSPRSGDLSVYWYQQSLDQGLQFLIQYYNGEERAKGNILERFSAQQFPDLHSELNLSSLELGDSALYFCASSVDRNYGYTFGSGTRLTVV.

The rearrangement links TRBV4-1 to TRBJ1-1, with a weak D call TRBD1 (5 bases). The CDR3 covers 14 residues. Per the germline V gene, CDR1 is MGHRA and CDR2 is YSYEKL. V dropped 1 base and J dropped 1 base, with 7 bases sitting between them. Here the CDR3 reads CASSQGGGNTEAFF. DNA for the CDR3: TGCGCCAGCAGCCAAGGGGGGGGGAACACTGAAGCTTTCTTT.

The chain recombines TRBV11-2 with TRBJ2-5; D is undetermined. Trimming took 4 bases from V and 6 from J, leaving 9 bases between them. Germline loops: CDR1 SGHAT, CDR2 FQNNGV. The CDR3 covers 12 residues. CDR3 nucleotides: TGTGCCAGCAGCTCCCCACAGCAGACCCAGTACTTC. It specifies CASSSPQQTQYF. Variable domain in full (rest from reference TRBV11-2 and TRBJ2-5): EAGVAQSPRYKIIEKRQSVAFWCNPISGHATLYWYQQILGQGPKLLIQFQNNGVVDDSQLPKDRFSAERLKGVDSTLKIQPAKLEDSAVYLCASSSPQQTQYFGPGTRLLVL.

The V call is TRBV7-3, the J call TRBJ2-1; D is unresolved. The germline CDR1 and CDR2 sequences are SGHTA and FQGTGA. V was shortened by 5 bases and J by 15 bases, with 5 bases between the two germline ends. There are 8 residues in the CDR3. The CDR3 reads CASSGLFF. CDR3 coding DNA: TGTGCCAGCAGCGGCTTGTTCTTC.

The CDR3: CAWSPQLNEQFF. CDR3 coding DNA: TGTGCCTGGAGTCCGCAACTCAATGAGCAGTTCTTC. The chain carries TRBV30 and TRBJ2-1; D not certain. From germline, CDR1 is GTSNPN and CDR2 SVGIG (reference sequence). Trimming left V 2 bases short and J 6 bases short, with 8 bases between. CDR3 length equals 12 residues.

The V gene is TRBV13, the J gene TRBJ2-3; 9 bases are shared with TRBD2. J was trimmed by 2 bases and V by 0 bases; bases with no gene match: 6. The CDR3 runs 17 residues. The germline V gene encodes CDR1 PRHDT and CDR2 FYEKMQ (reference sequence). The CDR3 bases are TGTGCCAGCAGCTTAGGCGGTAGCGGGGGCCACACAGATACGCAGTATTTT. Amino acids: CASSLGGSGGHTDTQYF.

V usage is TRBV5-1 and J usage is TRBJ2-5; TRBD2 agrees at 12 bases. CDR3 length equals 16 residues. Germline-derived CDR1 and CDR2 are SGHRS and YFSETQ. V trimming: 0 bases; J trimming: 5 bases; junction bases outside the gene matches: 5. This CDR3 reads CASSLASGGARETQYF. In DNA form, the CDR3 reads TGCGCCAGCAGCTTGGCTAGCGGGGGGGCCCGGGAGACCCAGTACTTC.

The rearrangement uses TRBV7-2 and TRBJ2-1, with TRBD2 matching over 13 bases. CDR3 length equals 15 residues. V was pared by 5 bases and J by 7 bases, with 5 bases of the junction left unmatched. The germline gives CDR1 SGHTA, CDR2 FQGNSA. The DNA for the CDR3 is TGTGCCAGCAGCCGTACTAGCGGGGGGGCTAATGAGCAGTTCTTC. Translated, it gives CASSRTSGGANEQFF.

This rearrangement joins TRBV10-3 to TRBJ1-2, with 7 bases matching TRBD1. Germline CDR1 ENHRY, CDR2 SYGVKD. Trimming took 3 bases from V and 3 from J; bases not matched to a gene: 4. The CDR3 is made up of 14 amino acids. CDR3 sequence (DNA): TGTGCCATCAGTGAAGGGACAGATTACTATGGCTACACCTTC. It encodes CAISEGTDYYGYTF.

The V and J genes are TRBV12-3 or TRBV12-4 and TRBJ1-1; D is unresolved. The V end lost 5 bases, the J end lost 1 base, and 8 bases lay between the germline ends. CDR3 size: 13 residues. The CDR3 sequence is CASSVQENTEAFF. The CDR3 nucleotides are TGTGCCAGCAGTGTGCAGGAGAACACTGAAGCTTTCTTT.

V and J are TRBV5-1 and TRBJ1-2; 8 nucleotides align to TRBD1. In germline, CDR1 is SGHRS, CDR2 YFSETQ. The CDR3 length is 14 residues. The J segment lost 4 bases and the V segment lost 4 bases, leaving 6 bases of the junction unmatched. The CDR3 sequence: CASSPGTGPYGYTF. The CDR3 DNA reads as TGCGCCAGCAGCCCCGGGACAGGACCCTATGGCTACACCTTC.

This chain uses TRBV12-3 or TRBV12-4 with TRBJ2-1; D not resolved. The length of the CDR3 is 13 residues. V was pared by 6 bases and J by 7 bases, with 13 bases between. CDR3 bases: TGTGCCAGCAGCCCCACGCGCAGGAATGAGCAGTTCTTC. It yields the protein CASSPTRRNEQFF.

The gene calls are TRBV9 and TRBJ2-3; 13 bases match TRBD2. V lost 0 bases, J lost 1 base, and 2 bases stayed unmatched. Looked up from germline, CDR1 is SGDLS and CDR2 is YYNGEE. This CDR3 contains 17 residues. CDR3 sequence reads: CASSVGLAGGGTDTQYF. The CDR3 DNA sequence: TGTGCCAGCAGCGTAGGACTAGCGGGGGGAGGCACAGATACGCAGTATTTT. The full variable domain, rest sourced from reference TRBV9 and TRBJ2-3, is DSGVTQTPKHLITATGQRVTLRCSPRSGDLSVYWYQQSLDQGLQFLIQYYNGEERAKGNILERFSAQQFPDLHSELNLSSLELGDSALYFCASSVGLAGGGTDTQYFGPGTRLTVL.

The chain combines TRBV7-9 with TRBJ2-3; possible D gene TRBD1, 6 bases. V lost 0 bases, J lost 4 bases, and 14 bases lay in between. Germline V gives CDR1 SEHNR, CDR2 FQNEAQ (reference sequence). The CDR3 sequence is 16 residues long. CDR3 region: CASSLAFRGPADTQYF. CDR3 nucleotides: TGTGCCAGCAGCTTAGCTTTCAGGGGTCCCGCAGATACGCAGTATTTT. Full variable domain (outside the CDR3, taken from reference TRBV7-9 and TRBJ2-3): DTGVSQNPRHKITKRGQNVTFRCDPISEHNRLYWYRQTLGQGPEFLTYFQNEAQLEKSRLLSDRFSAERPKGSFSTLEIQRTEQGDSAMYLCASSLAFRGPADTQYFGPGTRLTVL.

The CDR3 region has the DNA TGTGCCAGCAGTCTACAGGGCCGGAACACCGGGGAGCTGTTTTTT. Translation: CASSLQGRNTGELFF. This sequence joins TRBV9 and TRBJ2-2; a possible D gene is TRBD1 (6 bases). This CDR3 region has 15 residues. Germline CDR1 reads SGDLS; CDR2 reads YYNGEE. V lost 5 bases and J lost 1, with 12 bases in between.

This clone was found once. The chain employs TRBV6-5 and TRBJ2-3; perhaps TRBD1 as D (5 bases). Per the germline V gene, CDR1 is MNHEY and CDR2 is SVGAGI. The CDR3 spans 16 residues. V was trimmed by 0 bases and J by 2 bases, leaving 12 bases between them. The CDR3 sequence: CASSYSKAGFTDTQYF. In DNA, the CDR3 is TGTGCCAGCAGTTACTCGAAGGCAGGGTTCACAGATACGCAGTATTTT.

The chain joins TRBV2 to TRBJ1-2; 7 bases fit TRBD1. J lost 1 base, V lost 6 bases, and 5 bases had no gene match. The germline V gene encodes CDR1 SNHLY and CDR2 FYNNEI. This CDR3 has 14 amino acids. The CDR3 sequence is CASRVRQGNYGYTF. CDR3 coding DNA: TGTGCCAGCAGGGTTAGACAGGGTAACTATGGCTACACCTTC.

The chain joins TRBV4-3 to TRBJ2-2, with D maybe TRBD2 (7 bases). The CDR3 is made up of 18 amino acids. Germline lookup yields CDR1 LGHNA and CDR2 YSLEER. V was trimmed by 0 bases and J by 0 bases, leaving 14 bases between them. CDR3 region: CASSQDRGGTPNTGELFF. In DNA form, the CDR3 reads TGCGCCAGCAGCCAAGATAGGGGAGGGACACCGAACACCGGGGAGCTGTTTTTT.

The table lists this clone with a few counts. This chain uses TRBV9 with TRBJ1-2, with 7 bases lining up with TRBD1. The length of the CDR3 is 19 residues. Germline V CDR1 and CDR2: SGDLS, YYNGEE. V lost 0 bases, J lost 0 bases, and 14 bases stayed unmatched. The chain's CDR3 is CASSVAGTARPTPNYGYTF. The CDR3 DNA follows: TGTGCCAGCAGCGTAGCCGGGACAGCCCGACCGACCCCTAACTATGGCTACACCTTC.

V is TRBV11-3 and J is TRBJ2-7; a possible D gene is TRBD1 (6 bases). CDR3 length: 15 residues. The germline V gene has CDR1 SGHNT and CDR2 YENEEA. V lost 2 bases, J lost 2 bases, and 13 bases lay in between. The CDR3: CASSLQGSYPYEQYF. As DNA, the CDR3 is TGTGCCAGCAGCTTACAGGGGAGTTACCCCTACGAGCAGTACTTC. The whole variable domain, filled in from reference TRBV11-3 and TRBJ2-7, reads EAGVVQSPRYKIIEKKQPVAFWCNPISGHNTLYWYLQNLGQGPELLIRYENEEAVDDSQLPKDRFSAERLKGVDSTLKIQPAELGDSAVYLCASSLQGSYPYEQYFGPGTRLTVT.

This chain links TRBV6-5 with TRBJ2-3; the match to TRBD2 covers 12 bases. The CDR3 has 15 residues. CDR1 and CDR2 from the germline V gene are MNHEY and SVGAGI. With V trimmed by 6 bases and J by 8 bases, 9 bases remained unmatched. The chain's CDR3 is CASRPQASGGGTQYF. Here the CDR3 DNA reads TGTGCCAGCAGACCCCAGGCTAGCGGGGGGGGTACGCAGTATTTT.

The CDR3 protein is CAISESTGGPHKNIQYF. The DNA of the CDR3 is TGTGCCATCAGTGAGTCGACAGGGGGCCCCCACAAAAACATTCAGTACTTC. The V and J genes are TRBV10-3 and TRBJ2-4, with TRBD1 identical over 10 bases. Trimming removed 0 bases from V and 3 bases from J; junction bases left unmatched: 5. The CDR3 has 17 amino acids. Germline loops: CDR1 ENHRY, CDR2 SYGVKD.

This chain links TRBV5-1 with TRBJ2-5; D is ambiguous. CDR1 is SGHRS, CDR2 YFSETQ, per germline. The CDR3 spans 10 residues. The germline V and J ends were trimmed by 6 bases and 4 bases, with 4 bases remaining between them. The chain's CDR3 is CASTGETQYF. CDR3 in DNA: TGCGCCAGCACGGGAGAGACCCAGTACTTC.

This clone has just a few counts. This sequence joins TRBV27 and TRBJ1-2; TRBD1 might be the D (5 bases). Germline CDR1 is MNHEY and CDR2 is SMNVEV (reference sequence). The CDR3 loop spans 13 amino acids. With 2 bases removed from V and 3 bases from J, the gap between germline ends came to 7 bases. The CDR3 bases are TGTGCCAGCAGTTTAGCAGGGCACTATGGCTACACCTTC. This codes for CASSLAGHYGYTF.

The rearrangement joins TRBV12-2 to TRBJ2-5; the table assigns TRBD2, which was not confirmed against the DNA. TRBV12-2 is described as a pseudogene. This CDR3 is 14 amino acids long. The CDR3 loop reads CAPEGPGVQETQYF. The CDR3 nucleotides read TGTGCACCCGAGGGCCCGGGGGTACAAGAGACCCAGTACTTC.

The chain links TRBV4-3 to TRBJ1-1; no firm D call. Germline CDR1 reads LGHNA; CDR2 reads YSLEER. There are 17 residues in the CDR3. V dropped 2 bases and J dropped 2 bases, with 18 bases sitting between them. DNA of the CDR3: TGCGCCAGCAGCCAAAAGTGGGTGACATTCGGTAACACTGAAGCTTTCTTT. Its protein product is CASSQKWVTFGNTEAFF.

The V call is TRBV2, the J call TRBJ1-1; D gene uncertain. The CDR3 covers 13 residues. Per germline, CDR1 SNHLY and CDR2 FYNNEI. Deletions cut 3 bases from V and 0 bases from J, with 5 bases between. The DNA of the CDR3 is TGTGCCAGCAGTGACAGTTTGAACACTGAAGCTTTCTTT. Amino acids: CASSDSLNTEAFF. The complete variable domain, with remaining parts taken from reference TRBV2 and TRBJ1-1, reads EPEVTQTPSHQVTQMGQEVILRCVPISNHLYFYWYRQILGQKVEFLVSFYNNEISEKSEIFDDQFSVERPDGSNFTLKIRSTKLEDSAMYFCASSDSLNTEAFFGQGTRLTVV.